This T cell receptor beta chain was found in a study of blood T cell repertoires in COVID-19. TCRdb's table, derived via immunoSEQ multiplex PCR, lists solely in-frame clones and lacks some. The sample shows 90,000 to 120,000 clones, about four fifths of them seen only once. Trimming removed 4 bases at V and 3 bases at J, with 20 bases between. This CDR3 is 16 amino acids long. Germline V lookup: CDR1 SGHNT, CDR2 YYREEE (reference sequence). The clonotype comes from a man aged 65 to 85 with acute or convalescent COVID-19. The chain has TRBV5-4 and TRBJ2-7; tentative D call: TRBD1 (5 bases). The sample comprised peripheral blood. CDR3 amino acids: CASSDAGKPSLYEQYF. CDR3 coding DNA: TGTGCCAGCAGCGATGCAGGGAAGCCCAGCCTCTACGAGCAGTACTTC.